The following is a T cell receptor beta chain sequence with its context. What it binds is not known. The source of the sample is a study of tumor-infiltrating lymphocytes in primary liver carcinoma. Study details: Samples produced roughly 3.65 to 7.13 million productive TCRbeta reads, comparable across tissue types.

Unsorted bulk tissue, about 18-31 mg of it, served as the source for co-extraction of RNA and DNA. The patients had histopathologically diagnosed primary liver carcinoma, and their disease was treated by surgical resection. Study results and limitations: Lower overlap was observed for tumor-adjacent and tumor-blood pairs relative to tumor region pairs. The top-250-clone fraction was significantly higher in tumors than in blood (p = 0.039).

From roughly 0.45 ug total RNA, TCR beta cDNA was generated with a primer in the constant region. Library construction for TCR beta comprised three nested multiplex PCR rounds performed with slightly modified ARM-PCR. The study ran its first two PCR rounds for roughly 11 cycles each, using TRBV1-TRBV30 forward primers and a C-beta reverse primer. TCRdb called the multiplex PCR reads again in MiXCR, with one record for every CDR3 protein. The sample contains about 100,000 distinct CDR3 sequences, more than 65% of which appear only once. V dropped 2 bases and J dropped 3 bases, with 11 bases sitting between them. The CDR3 totals 14 residues. Germline V gene data show CDR1 as SGHAT and CDR2 as FQNNGV.

This rearrangement joins TRBV11-2 to TRBJ2-7, with D hard to call. The clonotype originates from a woman aged 60-70 years with primary liver carcinoma and hepatitis B virus infection. Material: liver tumor tissue from sampling region 5. This sample's subset: tumor region T5, tumor centre. The CDR3 loop is CASSLTDGVYEQYF. In nucleotides, the CDR3 is TGTGCCAGCAGCTTAACCGACGGAGTCTACGAGCAGTACTTC.